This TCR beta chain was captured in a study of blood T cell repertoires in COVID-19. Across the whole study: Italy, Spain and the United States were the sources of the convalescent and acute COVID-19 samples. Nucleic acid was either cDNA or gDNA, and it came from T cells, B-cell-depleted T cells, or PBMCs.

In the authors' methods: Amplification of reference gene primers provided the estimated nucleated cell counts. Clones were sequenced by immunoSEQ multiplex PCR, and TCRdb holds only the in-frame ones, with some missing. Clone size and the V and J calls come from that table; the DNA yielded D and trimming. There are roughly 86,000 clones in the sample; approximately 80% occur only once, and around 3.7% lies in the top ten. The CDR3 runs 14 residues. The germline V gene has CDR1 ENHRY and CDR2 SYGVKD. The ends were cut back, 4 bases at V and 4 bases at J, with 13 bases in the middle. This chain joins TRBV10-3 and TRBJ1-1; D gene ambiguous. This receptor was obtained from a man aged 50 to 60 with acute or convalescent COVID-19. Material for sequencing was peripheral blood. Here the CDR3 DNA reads TGTGCCATCAGTGGGGGAGGTTCGGGCACTGAAGCTTTCTTT. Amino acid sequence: CAISGGGSGTEAFF.